A single sample is the source of the 26 T cell receptor beta chains below, sequenced in a study of blood T cell repertoires in COVID-19. Sequenced by immunoSEQ multiplex PCR; TCRdb stores in-frame clones only, minus some. The sample lists about 310,000 clones; around nine tenths were seen once. The sequenced sample was PBMCs or T cells enriched from blood (not recorded which). These receptors came from a woman aged 25 to 39 who had recovered from COVID-19.

The rearrangement uses TRBV7-2 and TRBJ1-2, with 8 bases fitting TRBD1. The CDR3 has 14 residues. Unmatched junction bases numbered 4, after V lost 5 bases and J lost 2 bases. CDR1 and CDR2 (germline): SGHTA, FQGNSA. CDR3 sequence: CASSTRQGNYGYTF. CDR3 DNA: TGTGCCAGCAGCACCCGACAGGGGAACTATGGCTACACCTTC.

This chain connects TRBV18 to TRBJ2-7; 8 bases line up with TRBD1. V was pared by 6 bases and J by 3 bases, with 10 bases of the junction left unmatched. The CDR3 extends over 15 amino acids. Per the germline V gene, CDR1 is KGHSH and CDR2 is LQKENI. CDR3 residues: CASSTGAASFYEQYF. CDR3 in DNA: TGTGCCAGCTCGACAGGGGCAGCGTCCTTCTACGAGCAGTACTTC.

V usage is TRBV6-1 and J usage is TRBJ1-5; no clear D gene. There are 15 residues in the CDR3. Trimming left V 0 bases short and J 7 bases short, with 13 bases between. Germline V lookup: CDR1 MNHNS, CDR2 SASEGT. This chain's CDR3 is CASSEAAGRRQPQHF. The DNA for the CDR3 is TGTGCCAGCAGTGAAGCCGCGGGTCGGCGGCAGCCCCAGCATTTT.

J is TRBJ1-2 and V is TRBV30; no clear D. Germline V gives CDR1 GTSNPN, CDR2 SVGIG (reference sequence). V dropped 5 bases and J dropped 4 bases, with 11 bases sitting between them. The CDR3 is 12 residues long. CDR3 sequence: CAWETPGYGYTF. The CDR3 bases are TGTGCCTGGGAAACCCCGGGCTATGGCTACACCTTC.

V gene TRBV5-4 combines with J gene TRBJ2-5; 8 positions agree with TRBD2. This CDR3 region has 16 residues. The trim removed 5 bases at V and 3 bases at J, leaving 12 bases unmatched. The germline CDR1 and CDR2 sequences are SGHNT and YYREEE (reference sequence). The CDR3 is CASRRPGTSGEETQYF. CDR3 bases: TGTGCCAGCAGAAGACCCGGGACTAGTGGAGAAGAGACCCAGTACTTC. The full variable domain, in which reference TRBV5-4 and TRBJ2-5 provide the parts outside the CDR3, is ETGVTQSPTHLIKTRGQQVTLRCSSQSGHNTVSWYQQALGQGPQFIFQYYREEENGRGNFPPRFSGLQFPNYSSELNVNALELDDSALYLCASRRPGTSGEETQYFGPGTRLLVL.

This chain joins TRBV19 and TRBJ1-1; 9 nucleotides agree with TRBD1. The CDR3 has 17 residues. Germline trimming cut 7 bases from V and 1 base from J; bases unmatched to any gene: 13. Germline lookup yields CDR1 LNHDA and CDR2 SQIVND (reference sequence). CDR3 in amino acids: CASTIVPQGAGNTEAFF. CDR3 DNA sequence: TGTGCCAGTACCATCGTTCCACAGGGGGCGGGGAACACTGAAGCTTTCTTT.

This clone was seen a few times. The CDR3 DNA reads as TGTGCCAGCAGCTTAAGGGGCAGCCAAGAGACCCAGTACTTC. Translation: CASSLRGSQETQYF. J is TRBJ2-5 and V is TRBV11-2; weak D call: TRBD1 (5 bases). There are 14 residues in the CDR3. V was trimmed by 2 bases and J by 1 base, leaving 8 bases between them. Germline V gene data show CDR1 as SGHAT and CDR2 as FQNNGV.

The chain employs TRBV11-2 and TRBJ1-1; the D is unclear. Trimming took off 3 bases at V and 0 bases at J, with 11 bases between the two ends. In germline, CDR1 is SGHAT, CDR2 FQNNGV. The CDR3 spans 15 residues. CDR3 sequence reads: CASSFRGPMNTEAFF. For the CDR3, the DNA is TGTGCCAGCAGCTTCCGGGGTCCCATGAACACTGAAGCTTTCTTT.

V gene TRBV4-3 combines with J gene TRBJ2-1; tentative D call: TRBD2 (5 bases). V was clipped by 4 bases and J by 3 bases, with 16 bases between them. This CDR3 comprises 16 residues. Germline-derived CDR1 and CDR2 are LGHNA and YSLEER. Here the CDR3 reads CASSPEVVGNYNEQFF. As DNA, the CDR3 is TGCGCCAGCAGCCCCGAGGTGGTCGGGAACTACAATGAGCAGTTCTTC.

V and J are TRBV7-8 and TRBJ2-4; maybe TRBD1 (5 bases). V was pared by 1 base and J by 8 bases, with 15 bases between. Germline assignment: CDR1 SGHVS and CDR2 FQNEAQ. The CDR3 extends over 15 amino acids. CDR3 loop: CASSLDGQGLDIQYF. CDR3 DNA: TGTGCCAGCAGCTTAGACGGGCAGGGTCTAGACATTCAGTACTTC.

The chain is built from TRBV6-1 and TRBJ1-1; 9 bases are a match to TRBD1. Trimming at V came to 5 bases and at J to 3 bases, leaving 4 bases not matched to a gene. The CDR3 covers 14 residues. Germline CDR1 reads MNHNS; CDR2 reads SASEGT. CDR3 DNA: TGTGCCAGCAGTAACAGGGGGCTGGACACTGAAGCTTTCTTT. This translates into CASSNRGLDTEAFF.

The chain joins TRBV10-3 to TRBJ1-3; 8 nucleotides agree with TRBD1. Losses at the gene ends were 3 bases for V and 1 base for J; bases not matched to a gene: 5. The germline gives CDR1 ENHRY, CDR2 SYGVKD. The CDR3 runs to 16 residues. This CDR3 is CAISELGTGSGNTIYF. The CDR3 nucleotides are TGTGCCATCAGTGAATTAGGGACAGGATCTGGAAACACCATATATTTT.

This clone appeared once. The V call is TRBV15, the J call TRBJ1-2, with D unclear. Trimming stripped 4 bases from V and 4 bases from J, with 13 bases between. The germline V gene encodes CDR1 LNHNV and CDR2 YYDKDF (reference sequence). There are 14 residues in the CDR3. Written as DNA, the CDR3 is TGTGCCACCAGCATTAAGGACTACCTCTATGGCTACACCTTC. The encoded protein is CATSIKDYLYGYTF. Combining the CDR3 with reference TRBV15 and TRBJ1-2 gives the whole variable domain DAMVIQNPRYQVTQFGKPVTLSCSQTLNHNVMYWYQQKSSQAPKLLFHYYDKDFNNEADTPDNFQSRRPNTSFCFLDIRSPGLGDTAMYLCATSIKDYLYGYTFGSGTRLTVV.

The chain combines TRBV7-2 with TRBJ2-7; D remains ambiguous. V dropped 5 bases and J dropped 3 bases, with 11 bases sitting between them. The CDR3 is made up of 13 amino acids. CDR1 and CDR2 from the germline V gene are SGHTA and FQGNSA. CDR3 amino acids: CASSTTPGYEQYF. The CDR3 DNA reads as TGTGCCAGCAGCACCACTCCGGGCTACGAGCAGTACTTC.

The CDR3 DNA sequence: TGCGCCAGCAGGGCCTCGAGCGAGCCCCCCACAGATACGCAGTATTTT. As protein: CASRASSEPPTDTQYF. The chain uses TRBV4-1 and TRBJ2-3; D is unresolved. V dropped 6 bases and J dropped 2 bases, with 18 bases sitting between them. The germline V gene encodes CDR1 MGHRA and CDR2 YSYEKL. The CDR3 length is 16 residues.

The CDR3 DNA sequence: TGTGCCAGCAGTCTCACAGCGGGGCTATCCTTAACCTACGAGCAGTACTTC. This gives the protein CASSLTAGLSLTYEQYF. V is TRBV3-1 (or the pseudogene TRBV3-2) and J is TRBJ2-7; TRBD2 matches 7 bases. This CDR3 is built from 17 residues. CDR1 is LGHDT, CDR2 YNNKEL, per germline (reference sequence). J lost 2 bases, V lost 6 bases, and 16 bases had no gene match.

The V gene is TRBV10-1, the J gene TRBJ2-3, with 10 positions matching TRBD2. V trimming: 4 bases; J trimming: 4 bases; junction bases outside the gene matches: 14. The CDR3 extends over 18 amino acids. Germline CDR1 WNHNN, CDR2 SYGVQD (reference sequence). The CDR3 sequence is CASSGGAASGSLPDTQYF. The DNA for the CDR3 is TGCGCCAGCAGTGGAGGGGCAGCTAGCGGGAGTCTCCCAGATACGCAGTATTTT.

The rearrangement uses TRBV14 and TRBJ2-7; 8 positions agree with TRBD1. Trimming removed 6 bases from V and 2 bases from J; junction bases left unmatched: 6. Germline CDR1 is SGHDN and CDR2 is FVKESK. CDR3 length equals 14 residues. As DNA, the CDR3 is TGTGCCAGCAGTACCGGGACAGGAACCTACGAGCAGTACTTC. Its protein is CASSTGTGTYEQYF.

V usage is TRBV27 and J usage is TRBJ2-1, with D perhaps TRBD2 (6 bases). The CDR3 covers 18 residues. The V end lost 0 bases, the J end lost 5 bases, and 20 bases lay between the germline ends. Looked up from germline, CDR1 is MNHEY and CDR2 is SMNVEV (reference sequence). CDR3 bases: TGTGCCAGCAGTTTATCGAGACGTTTTACGGGAGTCCACAATGAGCAGTTCTTC. Translation: CASSLSRRFTGVHNEQFF.

The chain has TRBV27 and TRBJ1-1, with a tentative D call TRBD1 (5 bases). The CDR3 is made up of 15 amino acids. The V end was cut by 0 bases, the J end by 4 bases, with 12 bases between. Germline V gene sequence: CDR1 MNHEY, CDR2 SMNVEV (reference sequence). CDR3 protein: CASSLSMGQGTEAFF. In nucleotides, the CDR3 is TGTGCCAGCAGTTTATCTATGGGTCAGGGCACTGAAGCTTTCTTT.

The chain recombines TRBV30 with TRBJ1-4, with D possibly matching TRBD1 (6 bases). The germline V and J ends were trimmed by 3 bases and 11 bases, with 19 bases remaining between them. Germline V gene data show CDR1 as GTSNPN and CDR2 as SVGIG (reference sequence). This CDR3 spans 14 amino acids. As DNA, the CDR3 is TGTGCCTGGAGCGACGGACAGTTGGAAAGGAAACTGTTTTTT. Its translation is CAWSDGQLERKLFF.

The chain has TRBV28 and TRBJ2-1, with TRBD2 as a possible D gene (6 bases). Trimming cost V 3 bases and J 6 bases, with 18 bases left between them. The CDR3 extends over 16 amino acids. CDR1 is MDHEN and CDR2 is SYDVKM in the germline V gene. CDR3 protein: CASSFETAAGSNEQFF. In DNA, the CDR3 is TGTGCCAGCAGTTTCGAGACTGCCGCCGGGAGCAATGAGCAGTTCTTC.

The gene calls are TRBV7-2 and TRBJ2-3, with D possibly TRBD2 on 5 matching bases. The CDR3 totals 15 residues. Trimming pared 1 base from V and 0 bases from J, leaving 8 bases between. The germline CDR1 and CDR2 sequences are SGHTA and FQGNSA. The CDR3, as DNA: TGTGCCAGCAGCTTAGACGGGGTCAGCACAGATACGCAGTATTTT. It specifies CASSLDGVSTDTQYF.

V and J are TRBV6-5 and TRBJ1-6; tentatively, D is TRBD1 (6 bases). Per the germline V gene, CDR1 is MNHEY and CDR2 is SVGAGI. The CDR3 covers 14 residues. The germline V and J ends were trimmed by 4 bases and 6 bases, with 10 bases remaining between them. For the CDR3, the DNA is TGTGCCAGCAGTTCGGACAGATCTAATTCACCCCTCCACTTT. Translated: CASSSDRSNSPLHF.

The chain carries TRBV6-5 and TRBJ2-2; D might be TRBD1 (6 bases). V lost 6 bases and J lost 3, with 14 bases in between. CDR3 length: 15 amino acids. Germline CDR1 reads MNHEY; CDR2 reads SVGAGI. CDR3 sequence: CASSYGTRYTGELFF. The CDR3 DNA sequence: TGTGCCAGCAGCTACGGGACACGATACACCGGGGAGCTGTTTTTT.

The rearrangement joins TRBV10-3 to TRBJ2-3; 8 nucleotides align to TRBD2. The V segment lost 7 bases and the J segment 5 bases; nucleotides outside the gene matches: 5. Germline-derived CDR1 and CDR2 are ENHRY and SYGVKD. The CDR3 contains 13 residues. The CDR3 sequence is CAIMRGEKDTQYF. The CDR3 nucleotides read TGTGCCATCATGCGGGGGGAGAAAGATACGCAGTATTTT.